The T cell receptor (beta chain) under discussion was sequenced for a study of blood T cell repertoires in COVID-19. Overall study: The United States, Italy and Spain supplied acute and convalescent COVID-19 samples. The cDNA or gDNA used as material had been derived from T cells, B-cell-depleted T cells, or PBMCs.

Trimming removed 3 bases from V and 5 bases from J; junction bases left unmatched: 6. The CDR3 is 15 residues long. In germline, CDR1 is LNHDA, CDR2 SQIVND (reference sequence). Sequenced by immunoSEQ multiplex PCR; TCRdb stores in-frame clones only, minus some. The table has about 110,000 clones, 70% to 90% seen once; the top ten hold more than 4%. The sample comprised peripheral blood. V gene TRBV19 combines with J gene TRBJ1-4; TRBD1 matches 7 bases. The source of this sequence is a human donor in a cohort sampled during active COVID-19. The CDR3 DNA reads TGTGCCAGTAGTATTAACCCAGGGGGAAATGAAAAACTGTTTTTT. Its protein is CASSINPGGNEKLFF.